A single sample is the source of the 8 T cell receptor beta chains below, sequenced in a study of post-analysis software for immune sequencing data. These receptors lack a known antigen. Findings and limits, study-wide: In patients, about 5 TRBV segments were more frequent than in controls, with TRBV5-6, TRBV5-1 and TRBV20-1 among them.

cDNA libraries of TCR beta carried unique molecular identifiers. TCRdb independently ran MiXCR on the PCR reads; one entry per CDR3 protein. The profile shows hundreds of thousands of distinct CDR3 sequences, 30% of them singletons. Specimen: blood. The source is a girl between 10 and 17 years old with multiple sclerosis.

The CDR3 nucleotides are TGTGCCAGCAGCATCCCACAAGGTGGGACAAGTCACTATGGCTACACCTTC. Amino acids: CASSIPQGGTSHYGYTF. The chain uses TRBV21-1 and TRBJ1-2; no check of the table's D call, TRBD1, against the DNA was made. TRBV21-1 is a pseudogene locus. CDR3 length: 17 amino acids.

This clonotype was detected a few times. This chain connects TRBV7-2 to TRBJ1-2; 7 bases align to TRBD1. Looked up from germline, CDR1 is SGHTA and CDR2 is FQGNSA. V lost 5 bases, J lost 3 bases, and 12 bases stayed unmatched. The CDR3 covers 16 residues. The CDR3 nucleotides are TGTGCCAGCAGCGCTGGGACAGCTTTGTCCTACTATGGCTACACCTTC. It yields the protein CASSAGTALSYYGYTF.

At least ten counts were recorded for this clonotype. The chain links TRBV7-2 to TRBJ2-1; D unresolved. V gave up 1 base and J gave up 8 bases, with 6 bases separating them. This CDR3 is 12 amino acids long. Germline V gives CDR1 SGHTA, CDR2 FQGNSA. CDR3: CASSLGRYEQFF. Written as DNA, the CDR3 is TGTGCCAGCAGCTTAGGCCGATATGAGCAGTTCTTC. The full variable domain, rest sourced from reference TRBV7-2 and TRBJ2-1, is GAGVSQSPSNKVTEKGKDVELRCDPISGHTALYWYRQSLGQGLEFLIYFQGNSAPDKSGLPSDRFSAERTGGSVSTLTIQRTQQEDSAVYLCASSLGRYEQFFGPGTRLTVL.

A few counts support this clonotype. V and J are TRBV7-2 and TRBJ1-2; unclear D gene. In germline, CDR1 is SGHTA, CDR2 FQGNSA. The CDR3 extends over 14 amino acids. The V end lost 1 base, the J end lost 7 bases, and 13 bases lay between the germline ends. The CDR3 here is CASSLDVGTLGYTF. CDR3 nucleotides: TGTGCCAGCAGCTTAGATGTGGGTACTCTTGGCTACACCTTC.

The chain employs TRBV20-1 and TRBJ1-6; D ambiguous. The CDR3 covers 16 residues. Between the trimmed V and J ends, which lost 3 bases and 0 bases, there was a span of 12 bases. The germline gives CDR1 DFQATT, CDR2 SNEGSKA (reference sequence). This CDR3 reads CSARTSASSYNSPLHF. The CDR3 nucleotides are TGCAGTGCTAGGACGTCGGCGAGCTCCTATAATTCACCCCTCCACTTT.

This clonotype was picked up one time. The rearrangement joins TRBV7-9 to TRBJ1-2; 7 nucleotides align to TRBD1. With V trimmed by 5 bases and J by 6 bases, 9 bases remained unmatched. Germline lookup yields CDR1 SEHNR and CDR2 FQNEAQ (reference sequence). The CDR3 runs to 14 residues. DNA for the CDR3: TGTGCCAGCAGCCCAGGGGGGACAGCACATGGCTACACCTTC. Encoded protein: CASSPGGTAHGYTF.

J is TRBJ2-3 and V is TRBV28; TRBD1 or TRBD2 may be the D gene (5 bases each). The CDR3 loop spans 15 amino acids. Trimming cost V 4 bases and J 4 bases, with 15 bases left between them. The germline gives CDR1 MDHEN, CDR2 SYDVKM. As DNA, the CDR3 is TGTGCCAGCAGTTCGGGACGGACTTATCCAGATACGCAGTATTTT. Translated: CASSSGRTYPDTQYF.

In this sample, this clonotype turned up a few times. V is TRBV7-2 and J is TRBJ2-7; D perhaps matches TRBD2 (6 bases). The DNA end favors TRBJ2-4, so the J call may be wrong. This CDR3 contains 13 residues. The germline V gene encodes CDR1 SGHTA and CDR2 FQGNSA. DNA of the CDR3: TGTGCCAGCGGGGGGACTCCCCCGGGCATTCAGTACTTC. This encodes CASGGTPPGIQYF.